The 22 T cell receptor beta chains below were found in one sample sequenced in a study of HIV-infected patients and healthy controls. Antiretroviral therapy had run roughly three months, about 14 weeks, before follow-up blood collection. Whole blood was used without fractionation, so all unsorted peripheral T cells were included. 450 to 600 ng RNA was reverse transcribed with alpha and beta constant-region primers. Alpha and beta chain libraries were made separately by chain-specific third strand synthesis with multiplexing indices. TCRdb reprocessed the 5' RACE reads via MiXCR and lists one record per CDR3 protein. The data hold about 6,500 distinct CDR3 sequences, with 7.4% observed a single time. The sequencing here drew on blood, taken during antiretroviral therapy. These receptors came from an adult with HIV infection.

The CDR3 spells CSARPGNDNEQFF. CDR3 in DNA: TGCAGTGCAAGGCCTGGGAACGACAATGAGCAGTTCTTC. The rearrangement joins TRBV20-1 to TRBJ2-1; D uncertain. The germline gives CDR1 DFQATT, CDR2 SNEGSKA (reference sequence). Trimming removed 6 bases from V and 5 bases from J, with 14 bases in between. The CDR3 is made up of 13 amino acids.

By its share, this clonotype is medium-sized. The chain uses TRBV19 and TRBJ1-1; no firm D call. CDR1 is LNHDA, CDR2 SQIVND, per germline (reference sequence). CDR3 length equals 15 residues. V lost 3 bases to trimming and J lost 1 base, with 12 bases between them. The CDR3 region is CASSIGPQGNTEAFF. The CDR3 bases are TGTGCCAGTAGTATCGGGCCCCAAGGGAACACTGAAGCTTTCTTT. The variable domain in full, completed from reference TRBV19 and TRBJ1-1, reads DGGITQSPKYLFRKEGQNVTLSCEQNLNHDAMYWYRQDPGQGLRLIYYSQIVNDFQKGDIAEGYSVSREKKESFPLTVTSAQKNPTAFYLCASSIGPQGNTEAFFGQGTRLTVV.

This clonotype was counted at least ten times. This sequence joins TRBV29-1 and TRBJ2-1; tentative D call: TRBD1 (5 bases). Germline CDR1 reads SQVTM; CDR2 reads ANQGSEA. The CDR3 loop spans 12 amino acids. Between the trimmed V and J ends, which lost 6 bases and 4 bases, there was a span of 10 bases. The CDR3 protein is CSVAPGYNEQFF. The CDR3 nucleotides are TGCAGCGTGGCCCCAGGGTACAATGAGCAGTTCTTC.

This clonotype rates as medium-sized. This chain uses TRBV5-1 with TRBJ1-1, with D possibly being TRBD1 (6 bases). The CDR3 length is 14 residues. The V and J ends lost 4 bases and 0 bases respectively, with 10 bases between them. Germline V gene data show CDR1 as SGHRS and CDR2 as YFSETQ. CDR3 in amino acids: CASSQTGMNTEAFF. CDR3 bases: TGCGCCAGCAGCCAAACAGGGATGAACACTGAAGCTTTCTTT.

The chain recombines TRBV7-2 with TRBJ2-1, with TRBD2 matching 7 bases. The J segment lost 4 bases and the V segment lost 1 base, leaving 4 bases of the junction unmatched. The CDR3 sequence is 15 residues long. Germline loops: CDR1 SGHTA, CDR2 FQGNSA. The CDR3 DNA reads TGTGCCAGCAGCTTAGTTGGCGGGGGATACAATGAGCAGTTCTTC. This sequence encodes CASSLVGGGYNEQFF.

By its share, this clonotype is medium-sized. The CDR3: CASSQDQIIQDGPNEKLFF. CDR3 DNA: TGCGCCAGCAGCCAAGATCAAATCATTCAGGACGGCCCTAATGAAAAACTGTTTTTT. The chain has TRBV4-1 and TRBJ1-4; no definite D call. This CDR3 contains 19 residues. Germline V gene lookup returns CDR1 MGHRA and CDR2 YSYEKL. V was clipped by 0 bases and J by 3 bases, with 20 bases between them.

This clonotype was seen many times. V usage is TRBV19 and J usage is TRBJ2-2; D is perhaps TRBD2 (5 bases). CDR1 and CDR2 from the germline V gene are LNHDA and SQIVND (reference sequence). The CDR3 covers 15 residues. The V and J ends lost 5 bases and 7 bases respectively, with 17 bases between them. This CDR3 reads CASSPWGDGVGELFF. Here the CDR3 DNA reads TGTGCCAGTAGTCCGTGGGGTGACGGGGTCGGGGAGCTGTTTTTT.

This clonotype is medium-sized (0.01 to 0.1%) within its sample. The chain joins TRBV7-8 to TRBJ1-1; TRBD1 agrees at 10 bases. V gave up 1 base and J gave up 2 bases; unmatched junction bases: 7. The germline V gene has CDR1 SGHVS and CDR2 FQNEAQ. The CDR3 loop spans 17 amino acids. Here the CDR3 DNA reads TGTGCCAGCAGCTTAGGACAGGGGGCGTATATCAACACTGAAGCTTTCTTT. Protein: CASSLGQGAYINTEAFF.

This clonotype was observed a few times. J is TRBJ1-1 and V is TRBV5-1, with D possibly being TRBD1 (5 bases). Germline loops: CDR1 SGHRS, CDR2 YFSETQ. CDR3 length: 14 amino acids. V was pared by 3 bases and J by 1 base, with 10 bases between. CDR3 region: CASSWDGANTEAFF. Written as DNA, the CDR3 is TGCGCCAGCAGCTGGGACGGGGCGAACACTGAAGCTTTCTTT.

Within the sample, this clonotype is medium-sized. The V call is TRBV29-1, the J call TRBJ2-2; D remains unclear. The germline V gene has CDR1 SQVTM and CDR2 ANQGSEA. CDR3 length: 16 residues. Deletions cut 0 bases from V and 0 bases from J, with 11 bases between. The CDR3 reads CSVEEAGLTNTGELFF. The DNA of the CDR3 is TGCAGCGTTGAAGAGGCAGGCCTAACGAACACCGGGGAGCTGTTTTTT.

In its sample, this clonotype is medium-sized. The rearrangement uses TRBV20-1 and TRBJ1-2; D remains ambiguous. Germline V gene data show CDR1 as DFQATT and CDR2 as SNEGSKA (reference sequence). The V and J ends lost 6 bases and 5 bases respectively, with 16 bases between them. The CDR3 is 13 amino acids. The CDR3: CSAIHGSQYGYTF. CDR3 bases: TGCAGTGCCATACACGGCAGCCAGTATGGCTACACCTTC.

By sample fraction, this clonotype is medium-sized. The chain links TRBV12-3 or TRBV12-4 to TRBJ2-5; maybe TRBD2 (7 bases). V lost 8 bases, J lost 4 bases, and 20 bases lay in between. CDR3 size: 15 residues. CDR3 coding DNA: TGTGCCAGCCAAAAGGGAACAGGGAGGGGAGAGACCCAGTACTTC. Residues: CASQKGTGRGETQYF.

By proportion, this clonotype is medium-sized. The CDR3 reads CASLVRGSPLHF. CDR3 coding DNA: TGTGCCAGCCTTGTAAGGGGGTCACCCCTCCACTTT. The genes are TRBV2 and TRBJ1-6; tentative D call: TRBD1 (6 bases). CDR3 size: 12 residues. Germline-derived CDR1 and CDR2 are SNHLY and FYNNEI. Trimming left V 8 bases short and J 10 bases short, with 12 bases between.

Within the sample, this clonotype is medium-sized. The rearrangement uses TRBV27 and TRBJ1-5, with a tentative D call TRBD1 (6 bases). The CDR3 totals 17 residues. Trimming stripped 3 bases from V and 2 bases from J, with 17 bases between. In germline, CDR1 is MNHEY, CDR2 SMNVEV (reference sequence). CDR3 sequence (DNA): TGTGCCAGCAGTTTCAAGTTACAGGGTGGGGGCAATCAGCCCCAGCATTTT. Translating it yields CASSFKLQGGGNQPQHF.

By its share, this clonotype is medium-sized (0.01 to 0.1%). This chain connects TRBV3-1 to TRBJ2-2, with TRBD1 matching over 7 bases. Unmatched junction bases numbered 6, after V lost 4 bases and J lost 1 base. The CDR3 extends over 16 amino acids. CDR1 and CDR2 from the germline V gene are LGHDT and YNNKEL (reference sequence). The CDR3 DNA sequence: TGTGCCAGCAGCCCCCTAAGGACAGGGAACACCGGGGAGCTGTTTTTT. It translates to CASSPLRTGNTGELFF.

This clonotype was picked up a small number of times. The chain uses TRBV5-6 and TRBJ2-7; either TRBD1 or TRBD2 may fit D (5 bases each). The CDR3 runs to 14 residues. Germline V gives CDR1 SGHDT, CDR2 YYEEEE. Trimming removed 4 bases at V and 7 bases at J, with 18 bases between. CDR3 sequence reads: CASSPGGGAGEQYF. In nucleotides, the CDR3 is TGTGCCAGCAGCCCAGGTGGGGGAGCTGGGGAGCAGTACTTC.

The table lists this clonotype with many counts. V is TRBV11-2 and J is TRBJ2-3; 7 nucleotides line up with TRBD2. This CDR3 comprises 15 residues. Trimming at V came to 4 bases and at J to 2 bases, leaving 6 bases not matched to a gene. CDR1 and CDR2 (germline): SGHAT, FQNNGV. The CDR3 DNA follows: TGTGCCAGCAGCTCTCTAGCGGCCTACACAGATACGCAGTATTTT. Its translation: CASSSLAAYTDTQYF.

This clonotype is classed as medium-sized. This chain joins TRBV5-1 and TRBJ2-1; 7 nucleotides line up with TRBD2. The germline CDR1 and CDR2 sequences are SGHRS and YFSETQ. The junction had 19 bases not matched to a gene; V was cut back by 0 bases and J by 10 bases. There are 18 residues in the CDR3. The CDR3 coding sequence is TGCGCCAGCAGCTTGGTCTTTCGCGGAGCGGGGACCACAATGGAGCAGTTCTTC. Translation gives CASSLVFRGAGTTMEQFF. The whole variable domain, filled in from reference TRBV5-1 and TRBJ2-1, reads KAGVTQTPRYLIKTRGQQVTLSCSPISGHRSVSWYQQTPGQGLQFLFEYFSETQRNKGNFPGRFSGRQFSNSRSEMNVSTLELGDSALYLCASSLVFRGAGTTMEQFFGPGTRLTVL.

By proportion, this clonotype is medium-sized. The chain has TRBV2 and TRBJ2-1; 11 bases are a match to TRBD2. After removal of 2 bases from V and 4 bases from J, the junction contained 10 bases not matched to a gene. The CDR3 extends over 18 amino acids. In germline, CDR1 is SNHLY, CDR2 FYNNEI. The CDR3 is CASSEWGKTSGGYNEQFF. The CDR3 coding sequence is TGTGCCAGCAGTGAATGGGGGAAAACTAGCGGGGGTTACAATGAGCAGTTCTTC.

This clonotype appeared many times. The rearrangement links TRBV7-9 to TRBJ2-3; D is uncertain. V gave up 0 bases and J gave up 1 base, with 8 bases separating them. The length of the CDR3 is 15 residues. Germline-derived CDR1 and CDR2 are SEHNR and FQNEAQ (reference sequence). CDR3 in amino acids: CASSLALQGTDTQYF. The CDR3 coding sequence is TGTGCCAGCAGCTTAGCCCTGCAGGGCACAGATACGCAGTATTTT. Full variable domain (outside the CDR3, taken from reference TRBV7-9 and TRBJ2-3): DTGVSQNPRHKITKRGQNVTFRCDPISEHNRLYWYRQTLGQGPEFLTYFQNEAQLEKSRLLSDRFSAERPKGSFSTLEIQRTEQGDSAMYLCASSLALQGTDTQYFGPGTRLTVL.

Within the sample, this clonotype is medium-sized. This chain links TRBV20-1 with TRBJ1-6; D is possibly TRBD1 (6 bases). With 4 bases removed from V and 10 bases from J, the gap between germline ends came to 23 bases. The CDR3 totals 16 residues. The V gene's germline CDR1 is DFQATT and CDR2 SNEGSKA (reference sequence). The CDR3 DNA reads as TGCAGTGCTAACCCCACAAAGGAGGGGGTGGAATCACCCCTCCACTTT. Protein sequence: CSANPTKEGVESPLHF.

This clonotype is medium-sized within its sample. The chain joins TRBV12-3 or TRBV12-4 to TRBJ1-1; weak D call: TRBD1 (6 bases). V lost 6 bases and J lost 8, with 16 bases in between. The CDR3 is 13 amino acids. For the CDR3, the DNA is TGTGCCAGCAGCCCTACCACAGGGCCGGAAGCTTTCTTT. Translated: CASSPTTGPEAFF.